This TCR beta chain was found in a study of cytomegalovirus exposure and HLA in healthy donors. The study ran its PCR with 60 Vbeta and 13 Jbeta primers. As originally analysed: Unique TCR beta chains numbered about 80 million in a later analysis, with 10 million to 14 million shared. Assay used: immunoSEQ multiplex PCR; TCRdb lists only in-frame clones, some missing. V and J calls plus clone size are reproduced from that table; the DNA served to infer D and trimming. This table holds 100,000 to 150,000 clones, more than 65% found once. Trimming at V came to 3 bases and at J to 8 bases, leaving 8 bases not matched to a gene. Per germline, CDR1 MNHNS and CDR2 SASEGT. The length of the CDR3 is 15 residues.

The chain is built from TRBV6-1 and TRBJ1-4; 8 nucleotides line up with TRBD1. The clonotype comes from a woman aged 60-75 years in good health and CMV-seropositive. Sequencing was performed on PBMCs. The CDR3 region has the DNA TGTGCCAGCAGTGAGGTCGGGACAGGAAGAGAAAAACTGTTTTTT. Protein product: CASSEVGTGREKLFF.